These 28 T cell receptor beta chains were sequenced from one sample in a study of human T cells and chemical hapten exposure. TCRdb reanalysed the RACE reads using MiXCR and keeps one entry per CDR3 protein. The table records about 92,000 distinct CDR3 sequences, 11% of them present only once. Time point described: patch test 3, about 24 weeks after DPC sensitization. Sample treatment: therapeutic diphenylcyclopropenone sensitization with weekly scalp DPC. Sample: whole blood, taken in connection with sensitization to the hapten diphenylcyclopropenone (DPC). The receptor set was obtained from a woman in her 30s with alopecia areata. Some clones in this sample may be carry-over from other donors' samples.

This clonotype was recorded many times. The chain has TRBV11-1 and TRBJ2-7, with no clear D. This CDR3 spans 12 amino acids. Trimming left V 2 bases short and J 7 bases short, with 9 bases between. From germline, CDR1 is SGHAT and CDR2 FQDESV (reference sequence). For the CDR3, the DNA is TGTGCCAGCAGCTTAACGGCGGAAGAGCAGTACTTC. Translated, it gives CASSLTAEEQYF.

In its sample, this clonotype was seen a few times. The chain is built from TRBV20-1 and TRBJ2-1, with TRBD2 as a possible D gene (6 bases). Between the trimmed V and J ends, which lost 3 bases and 0 bases, there was a span of 12 bases. Germline values: CDR1 DFQATT, CDR2 SNEGSKA (reference sequence). The CDR3 is made up of 15 amino acids. In nucleotides, the CDR3 is TGCAGTGCTAGGGCGGGGCCAAGCTCCTACAATGAGCAGTTCTTC. It is translated as CSARAGPSSYNEQFF.

This clonotype was counted at least ten times. This rearrangement joins TRBV6-2 or TRBV6-3 to TRBJ2-6; the D gene is possibly TRBD2 (6 bases). The CDR3 contains 14 residues. Germline assignment: CDR1 MNHEY and CDR2 SVGEGT. V shed 6 bases and J shed 1 base, with 7 bases lying between them. Written as DNA, the CDR3 is TGTGCCAGCAGGGAGGGTTCTGGGGCCAACGTCCTGACTTTC. The encoded protein is CASREGSGANVLTF.

This clonotype has at least ten counts. The junction and the germline gene differ at one end; a read error may be behind it. Here the CDR3 DNA reads TGTGCATGGAATCAGGGCACTACCTACAATGAGCAGTTCTTC. Encoded protein: CAWNQGTTYNEQFF. The chain joins TRBV30 to TRBJ2-1; TRBD1 might be the D (5 bases). The length of the CDR3 is 14 residues. The germline gives CDR1 GTSNPN, CDR2 SVGIG (reference sequence).

This clonotype was found many times. This chain links TRBV6-2 or TRBV6-3 with TRBJ1-4; no reliable D call. The CDR3 consists of 12 residues. From germline, CDR1 is MNHEY and CDR2 SVGEGT. Trimming took off 5 bases at V and 8 bases at J, with 9 bases between the two ends. The CDR3 nucleotides are TGTGCCAGCAGTGATCGGGCGGAAAAACTGTTTTTT. This codes for CASSDRAEKLFF.

This clonotype was counted a few times. J is TRBJ2-1 and V is TRBV20-1; 10 positions agree with TRBD2. Germline CDR1 DFQATT, CDR2 SNEGSKA (reference sequence). Unmatched junction bases numbered 6, after V lost 3 bases and J lost 1 base. The CDR3 spans 16 residues. The CDR3 region is CSARRGLAKSYNEQFF. The CDR3 DNA reads as TGCAGTGCTAGGAGGGGACTAGCGAAATCCTACAATGAGCAGTTCTTC.

V gene TRBV7-2 combines with J gene TRBJ1-4, with 7 bases identical to TRBD1. Germline CDR1 is SGHTA and CDR2 is FQGNSA. The CDR3 has 15 residues. Trimming removed 6 bases from V and 5 bases from J; junction bases left unmatched: 9. CDR3 in amino acids: CASRQTGDRNEKLFF. DNA for the CDR3: TGTGCCAGCAGGCAAACAGGGGATAGGAATGAAAAACTGTTTTTT.

This clonotype was counted only a few times. The chain links TRBV28 to TRBJ2-6, with D uncertain. Germline V lookup: CDR1 MDHEN, CDR2 SYDVKM. The CDR3 is 15 amino acids. V was cut by 6 bases and J by 0 bases, with 9 bases left in between. The CDR3 region is CASSPASSGANVLTF. Here the CDR3 DNA reads TGTGCCAGCAGCCCAGCCAGCTCTGGGGCCAACGTCCTGACTTTC.

This clonotype has ten or more counts. This chain joins TRBV12-3 or TRBV12-4 and TRBJ1-1, with 8 bases lining up with TRBD1. The CDR3 is made up of 11 amino acids. Unmatched junction bases numbered 3, after V lost 7 bases and J lost 8 bases. CDR3 region: CASTRTGEAFF. CDR3 nucleotides: TGTGCCAGCACCCGGACAGGGGAAGCTTTCTTT.

At least ten counts were recorded for this clonotype. J is TRBJ1-5 and V is TRBV4-1; 10 bases agree with TRBD1. V shed 5 bases, J shed 2 bases, and the junction held 9 bases outside the gene matches. CDR1 MGHRA and CDR2 YSYEKL come from the germline V gene. This CDR3 contains 17 residues. CDR3 sequence (DNA): TGCGCCAGCAGCTACCGACAGGGGGCTGGTGGCAATCAGCCCCAGCATTTT. Its translation: CASSYRQGAGGNQPQHF.

The chain joins TRBV7-9 to TRBJ2-2; tentative D call: TRBD1 (5 bases). The CDR3 is 15 residues long. Trimming cost V 1 base and J 4 bases, with 10 bases left between them. Germline V gene sequence: CDR1 SEHNR, CDR2 FQNEAQ (reference sequence). The CDR3 coding sequence is TGTGCCAGCAGCTTAGAACTACAGGCCACCGGGGAGCTGTTTTTT. This gives the protein CASSLELQATGELFF.

This chain joins TRBV12-3 or TRBV12-4 and TRBJ2-6; 9 nucleotides line up with TRBD1. The CDR3 extends over 22 amino acids. J gave up 2 bases and V 3 bases, and 20 bases lay outside the gene matches. The CDR3 DNA follows: TGTGCCAGCAGTTTTCCATCCGCCTGGACAGGGGTCCAAAAGGCTGGGGCCAACGTCCTGACTTTC. Translating it yields CASSFPSAWTGVQKAGANVLTF.

This clonotype occurred many times. In DNA, the CDR3 is TGCAGCGCAGTCTCCGGGACTAGAGGTTACGAGCAGTACTTC. As protein: CSAVSGTRGYEQYF. The chain couples TRBV29-1 to TRBJ2-7; 8 nucleotides agree with TRBD2. Germline CDR1 reads SQVTM; CDR2 reads ANQGSEA. This CDR3 contains 14 residues. V gave up 7 bases and J gave up 4 bases; unmatched junction bases: 12.

The sample holds a few counts of this clonotype. The chain has TRBV18 and TRBJ2-7; TRBD1 aligns across 9 bases. The V and J ends lost 3 bases and 10 bases, in that order; junction bases with no gene match: 4. The CDR3 covers 12 residues. Germline V gene data show CDR1 as KGHSH and CDR2 as LQKENI. The CDR3 is CASSPGQGGQYV. CDR3 in DNA: TGTGCCAGCTCACCGGGACAGGGAGGTCAGTACGTC.

The chain uses TRBV7-6 and TRBJ2-1; possibly TRBD1 or TRBD2 for D (6 bases each). Looked up from germline, CDR1 is SGHVS and CDR2 is FNYEAQ. The CDR3 covers 15 residues. Between the trimmed V and J ends, which lost 2 bases and 2 bases, there was a span of 10 bases. The CDR3 sequence is CASSLRGETYNEQFF. The CDR3 DNA reads TGTGCCAGCAGCTTAAGGGGGGAGACCTACAATGAGCAGTTCTTC.

In its sample, this clonotype was seen a few times. The gene calls are TRBV28 and TRBJ2-7; D might be TRBD2 (5 bases). CDR3 length: 15 residues. Trimming removed 10 bases at V and 6 bases at J, with 25 bases between. Germline V CDR1 and CDR2: MDHEN, SYDVKM. CDR3 DNA: TGTGCCACCCCCCTCGTTGGTCTTGCGGAGGCCGAGCAGTACGTC. Encoded protein: CATPLVGLAEAEQYV.

J is TRBJ2-2 and V is TRBV20-1, with a possible D match to TRBD2 (6 bases). This CDR3 is 12 amino acids long. Trimming removed 6 bases at V and 6 bases at J, with 11 bases between. Germline loops: CDR1 DFQATT, CDR2 SNEGSKA (reference sequence). As DNA, the CDR3 is TGCAGTGCCGTCGGGGGTCCCGGGGAGCTGTTTTTT. Protein product: CSAVGGPGELFF.

The chain carries TRBV7-2 and TRBJ1-1, with a tentative D call TRBD1 (6 bases). V dropped 5 bases and J dropped 10 bases, with 17 bases sitting between them. The germline V gene encodes CDR1 SGHTA and CDR2 FQGNSA. The CDR3 is 13 amino acids. The CDR3 spells CASSPRGSLGAFF. DNA for the CDR3: TGTGCCAGCAGCCCGAGGGGGTCTTTAGGAGCTTTCTTT.

This clonotype was seen many times. The chain combines TRBV7-6 with TRBJ2-3; D remains ambiguous. CDR1 SGHVS and CDR2 FNYEAQ come from the germline V gene. The ends were cut back, 3 bases at V and 5 bases at J, with 9 bases in the middle. This CDR3 contains 13 residues. Here the CDR3 DNA reads TGTGCCAGCAGCTTGGGTTACGGAGATACGCAGTATTTT. Amino acid sequence: CASSLGYGDTQYF.

This clonotype was observed a few times. This chain joins TRBV29-1 and TRBJ1-4; no reliable D call. The V end was cut by 2 bases, the J end by 8 bases, with 12 bases between. There are 13 residues in the CDR3. The germline gives CDR1 SQVTM, CDR2 ANQGSEA. This CDR3 is CSVEKGLGEKLFF. The CDR3 coding sequence is TGCAGCGTTGAAAAAGGGCTGGGGGAAAAACTGTTTTTT.

This clonotype was picked up many times. The J gene is TRBJ1-5, the V gene TRBV6-2 or TRBV6-3; the D gene is possibly TRBD1 (6 bases). There are 14 residues in the CDR3. CDR1 and CDR2 from the germline V gene are MNHEY and SVGEGT. Between the trimmed V and J ends, which lost 7 bases and 7 bases, there was a span of 17 bases. The CDR3 loop is CASTLTGGGQPQHF. The CDR3 DNA sequence: TGTGCCAGCACCCTTACGGGGGGCGGGCAGCCCCAGCATTTT.

The sample holds many counts of this clonotype. This chain uses TRBV27 with TRBJ2-7, with D possibly matching TRBD2 (6 bases). V shed 6 bases and J shed 6 bases, with 9 bases lying between them. The germline V gene encodes CDR1 MNHEY and CDR2 SMNVEV (reference sequence). The CDR3 loop spans 11 amino acids. The CDR3 spells CASSRRGEQYF. CDR3 DNA sequence: TGTGCCAGCAGCCGGAGGGGCGAGCAGTACTTC.

This clonotype was picked up a small number of times. The gene calls are TRBV28 and TRBJ2-7; D not resolved. The CDR3 contains 12 residues. V was clipped by 8 bases and J by 1 base, with 9 bases between them. Germline V gives CDR1 MDHEN, CDR2 SYDVKM. The CDR3 region is CASSAVSYEQYF. DNA for the CDR3: TGTGCCAGCTCGGCGGTTTCCTACGAGCAGTACTTC.

This CDR3 reads CASSYHRGTEAFF. CDR3 DNA sequence: TGTGCCAGCAGTTACCACAGGGGCACTGAAGCTTTCTTT. The chain carries TRBV6-5 and TRBJ1-1; 7 nucleotides line up with TRBD1. The V gene end was trimmed by 2 bases and the J gene end by 4 bases; junction bases not matched to a gene: 1. There are 13 residues in the CDR3. Germline CDR1 is MNHEY and CDR2 is SVGAGI.

In this sample, this clonotype turned up many times. The chain recombines TRBV6-2 or TRBV6-3 with TRBJ2-3, with 7 bases lining up with TRBD2. The ends lost 5 bases at V and 6 bases at J; junction bases unmatched: 5. The CDR3 is 13 residues long. The germline V gene has CDR1 MNHEY and CDR2 SVGEGT. The CDR3 DNA reads TGTGCCAGCAGTGAGACTAGCTGGGATACGCAGTATTTT. It yields the protein CASSETSWDTQYF.

The table lists this clonotype with many counts. The V gene is TRBV28, the J gene TRBJ2-7; D gene ambiguous. Deletions cut 7 bases from V and 6 bases from J, with 13 bases between. Germline V gives CDR1 MDHEN, CDR2 SYDVKM. The CDR3 extends over 12 amino acids. The CDR3 is CASTLDGREQYF. In DNA, the CDR3 is TGTGCCAGCACCCTGGACGGACGCGAGCAGTACTTC.

This clonotype has a count of ten or more. The CDR3 is CAWSNLGLSSSEAFF. CDR3 in DNA: TGTGCCTGGAGTAACTTGGGACTCTCTTCGTCCGAAGCTTTCTTT. The chain uses TRBV30 and TRBJ1-1, with D maybe TRBD1 (5 bases). The CDR3 covers 15 residues. V lost 2 bases, J lost 8 bases, and 21 bases lay in between. The germline V gene encodes CDR1 GTSNPN and CDR2 SVGIG (reference sequence).

This rearrangement joins TRBV28 to TRBJ2-2, with TRBD1 as a possible D gene (5 bases). Germline V gives CDR1 MDHEN, CDR2 SYDVKM. Trimming pared 8 bases from V and 6 bases from J, leaving 13 bases between. CDR3 size: 13 residues. The CDR3 region has the DNA TGTGCCAGCCTTGACAGATCCCCCGGGGAGCTGTTTTTT. Protein product: CASLDRSPGELFF.